This is a list of T cell receptor beta chains from one sample in a study of human T cells and chemical hapten exposure. One entry per CDR3 protein, called by TCRdb with MiXCR from the 5' RACE reads. Altogether 65,000 to 90,000 distinct CDR3 sequences are present, around 15% being singletons, with the ten largest covering under 7.5%. The receptors derive from a female donor in good health. The CDR3 runs from the conserved cysteine through the conserved F or W. D genes are given only for firm matches. A clone size is listed for some rows: how often the clone was seen (once, few, many), or a class if it is expanded.

cdr3_nt	cdr3_aa	v_call	j_call	d_call	clone_size
TGTGCCAGCAGCAACCTCGGGACTAACAATGAGCAGTTCTTC	CASSNLGTNNEQFF	TRBV7-9	TRBJ2-1	TRBD2	NA
TGTGCCAGCAGTTACAATCAGGGCCGGAGTACTGAAGCTTTCTTT	CASSYNQGRSTEAFF	TRBV6-6	TRBJ1-1	NA	few
TGCAGTGCTAATCGGGACGCCCGTCGGTATGGCTACACCTTC	CSANRDARRYGYTF	TRBV20-1	TRBJ1-2	NA	NA
TGTGCCAGCAGTTATTATGGGACAGCCTCCTATGGCTACACCTTC	CASSYYGTASYGYTF	TRBV6-5	TRBJ1-2	TRBD1	NA
TGCGCCAGCAGCTTGGCTCAGAGGGGACCCCTCCACTTT	CASSLAQRGPLHF	TRBV5-1	TRBJ1-6	NA	few
TGTGCCAGCACCCTCGGGCAAAACACTGAAGCTTTCTTT	CASTLGQNTEAFF	TRBV6-2/TRBV6-3	TRBJ1-1	NA	NA
TGTGCCAGCAGCATAGCGGGAGATACGCAGTATTTT	CASSIAGDTQYF	TRBV7-8	TRBJ2-3	TRBD2	NA
TGCAGTGCTAGTTTTGTCCAGGACGAGCAGTACTTC	CSASFVQDEQYF	TRBV20-1	TRBJ2-7	NA	NA
TGTGCCAGCAGCCAAGCTCCGGTCTCTGGAAACACCATATATTTT	CASSQAPVSGNTIYF	TRBV14	TRBJ1-3	NA	few
TGCAGTGCTCAGGGCGGGGCCAACCACCCAGATACGCAGTATTTT	CSAQGGANHPDTQYF	TRBV20-1	TRBJ2-3	NA	few
TGTGCCTGGAGAGAAAAGGGGGTACCCGAAGCTTTCTTT	CAWREKGVPEAFF	TRBV30	TRBJ1-1	NA	NA
TGTGCCAGCAGTAGGGAGCCCACTGAAGCTTTCTTT	CASSREPTEAFF	TRBV2	TRBJ1-1	NA	many
TGTGCCAGTAGTATCACCAGGGGAGGTTCCCTCGCTAACTATGGCTACACCTTC	CASSITRGGSLANYGYTF	TRBV19	TRBJ1-2	NA	NA
TGTGCCAGCAGTTACACGGAACGGAGCAATCAGCCCCAGCATTTT	CASSYTERSNQPQHF	TRBV2	TRBJ1-5	NA	NA
TGTGCCAGCAGCTTAGACCCTCTGGGAGCCAAAAACATTCAGTACTTC	CASSLDPLGAKNIQYF	TRBV11-1	TRBJ2-4	NA	few
TGTGCCAGCAGTCGATCTAGCGGGGGCCGCACAGATACGCAGTATTTT	CASSRSSGGRTDTQYF	TRBV7-9	TRBJ2-3	TRBD2	many
TGTGCCAGCAGCCCTGCGATCGACAGAGGGGGTGAAGCTTTCTTT	CASSPAIDRGGEAFF	TRBV12-3/TRBV12-4	TRBJ1-1	NA	few
TGTGCCACCCCCCGGGACTACGCGAACACCGGGGAGCTGTTTTTT	CATPRDYANTGELFF	TRBV2	TRBJ2-2	TRBD2	NA
TGTGCCTGGAGTGTTGGGGTATGGGGCCAAGAGACCCAGTACTTC	CAWSVGVWGQETQYF	TRBV30	TRBJ2-5	NA	NA
TGTGCCAGCAGTGTAAAGGGAGGTGGGGAGCTGTTTTTT	CASSVKGGGELFF	TRBV6-1	TRBJ2-2	NA	few
TGCGCCAGCAGCCCGTCGACTAGCGGGATTTACAATGAGCAGTTCTTC	CASSPSTSGIYNEQFF	TRBV5-1	TRBJ2-1	TRBD2	NA
TGTGCCAGTAGTATAGATGTTCGGACAGTTACCGGGGAGCTGTTTTTT	CASSIDVRTVTGELFF	TRBV19	TRBJ2-2	NA	few
TGCGCCAGCAGCATCAACAGGGGTCTCCACGAGCAGTACTTC	CASSINRGLHEQYF	TRBV5-1	TRBJ2-7	TRBD1	NA
TGTGCCAGCAGCCTGGCAGCGGGAGGATCCGGGACCCAGTACTTC	CASSLAAGGSGTQYF	TRBV3-1	TRBJ2-5	TRBD2	NA
TGTGCCAGCAGTGAGACAGAACTCCAGCCCCAGCATTTT	CASSETELQPQHF	TRBV25-1	TRBJ1-5	NA	NA
TGTGCCAGCTCACCAAGACAGTTTCCCTACAATGAGCAGTTCTTC	CASSPRQFPYNEQFF	TRBV18	TRBJ2-1	NA	NA